The 5 T cell receptor beta chains below come from one sample, sequenced in a study of T cells in Graves' hyperthyroidism and ophthalmopathy. TCR beta CDR3 regions were amplified from RNA transcripts. The study used the HTBI primer set for a first-round RT-PCR of the TCR CDR3. TCRdb called the multiplex PCR reads again in MiXCR, with one record for every CDR3 protein. The sample shows about 360,000 distinct CDR3 sequences, approximately 13% of them seen only once. The sequencing input was blood. Receptors originate from a woman aged 18-29 years with Graves' hyperthyroidism.

This clonotype was detected ten times or more. The DNA is left out, because the CDR3 cannot be placed on it with certainty; the CDR3 is given as TCRdb lists it. V usage is TRBV14 and J usage is TRBJ2-3; the D call of TRBD1 is as the table states it, not checked on the DNA. The CDR3 length equals 16 residues, ends included. Germline V gene data show CDR1 as SGHDN and CDR2 as FVKESK. This CDR3 reads CASSQRQNFGPDTQYF.

CDR3 protein: CASSVSTGQSYNEQFF. The CDR3 DNA follows: TGTGCCAGCAGCGTATCAACGGGACAGTCCTACAATGAGCAGTTCTTC. The gene calls are TRBV9 and TRBJ2-1, with 7 bases that match TRBD1. The CDR3 length is 16 residues. CDR1 is SGDLS, CDR2 YYNGEE, per germline. Unmatched junction bases numbered 5, after V lost 1 base and J lost 1 base.

A few counts support this clonotype. The rearrangement links TRBV19 to TRBJ2-1, with 8 nucleotides matching TRBD2. Unmatched junction bases numbered 11, after V lost 2 bases and J lost 8 bases. Germline values: CDR1 LNHDA, CDR2 SQIVND (reference sequence). The CDR3 is 16 amino acids. CDR3 amino acids: CASSIQASGLLDEQFF. The CDR3 coding sequence is TGTGCCAGTAGTATACAAGCTAGCGGGTTGTTGGATGAGCAGTTCTTC.

This clonotype came up many times. This chain links TRBV12-3 or TRBV12-4 with TRBJ1-2; no clear D gene. The CDR3 is 15 amino acids. The V end lost 6 bases, the J end lost 4 bases, and 18 bases lay between the germline ends. The CDR3 DNA follows: TGTGCCAGCAGCCCGGCCAGACGTGAGACCTATGGCTACACCTTC. This sequence encodes CASSPARRETYGYTF.

This clonotype was detected only a few times. Just one base apart from a much larger clone, this may be a read error. The chain employs TRBV18 and TRBJ2-1; the D gene could be TRBD1 or TRBD2 (6 bases each). Germline V lookup: CDR1 KGHSH, CDR2 LQKENI. This CDR3 has 18 residues. This chain's CDR3 is CASSPLSNGGQTYNEQLF. The DNA of the CDR3 is TGTGCCAGCTCACCATTGAGTAACGGGGGCCAAACCTACAATGAGCAGCTCTTC.